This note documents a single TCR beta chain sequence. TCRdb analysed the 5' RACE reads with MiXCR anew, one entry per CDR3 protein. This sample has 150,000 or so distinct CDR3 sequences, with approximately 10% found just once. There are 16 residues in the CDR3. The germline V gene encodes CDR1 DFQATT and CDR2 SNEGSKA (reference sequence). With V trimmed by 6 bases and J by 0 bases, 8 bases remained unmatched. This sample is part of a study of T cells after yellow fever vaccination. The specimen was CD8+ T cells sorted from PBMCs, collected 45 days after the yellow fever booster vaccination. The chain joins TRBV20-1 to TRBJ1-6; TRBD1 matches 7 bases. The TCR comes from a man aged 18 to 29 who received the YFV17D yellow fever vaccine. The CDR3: CSAPNRGSSYNSPLHF. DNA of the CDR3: TGCAGTGCACCCAACAGGGGTAGCTCCTATAATTCACCCCTCCACTTT.